This record concerns one T cell receptor (beta chain) sequence. The antigen is undetermined. The data are from a study of CXCR3-negative and CXCR3-positive naive CD8 T cells. Notes on the study in general: Naive CXCR3-positive cells had TRB CDR3s more hydrophobic than those of CXCR3-negative naive cells.

Carrying UMI labels, the TRB cDNA libraries were prepared through 5' RACE. Using the 5' RACE reads, TCRdb records one entry per CDR3 protein without DNA. The repertoire shows some 85,000 distinct CDR3 sequences; the top ten hold approximately 0.53%. Germline CDR1 MDHEN, CDR2 SYDVKM. This CDR3 is 14 amino acids long. This TCR was sampled from a human donor in good health. Some clones in this sample may be carry-over from other donors' samples. Sample: naive CXCR3+ CD8+ T cells from blood. Subset noted: CD45RO-CCR7+CD27+CD95- naive CD8+ T cells expressing CXCR3 (TNR3+). V and J are TRBV28 and TRBJ2-7; TCRdb names TRBD1, which stays unverified in the absence of DNA. The CDR3 sequence is CASSFTGSWDEQYF.